Listed below are T cell receptor beta chains from one sample, sequenced in a study of PD-1 blockade in mismatch repair-deficient tumors. TCRdb keeps only in-frame clones here, not all; method: immunoSEQ multiplex PCR. Among 15,000 to 20,000 clones listed, approximately 84% were seen once. The sample in question was PBMCs, obtained 4 weeks after starting pembrolizumab. Receptor source: an adult with mismatch repair-deficient cancer. Each CDR3 is given with its conserved first and last residue. A D gene is named only where the DNA matches it firmly. Clone size is shown for a subset of rows, as once, few, many or a class of expanded clone.

j_call d_call clone_size v_call cdr3_nt cdr3_aa
TRBJ2-1 NA NA TRBV19 TGTGCCAGTAGTATTAGCTCCTACAATGAGCAGTTCTTC CASSISSYNEQFF
TRBJ2-7 TRBD2 NA TRBV30 TGTGCCTGGAGTGTAGTTACTAGCGGACCCTACGAGCAGTACTTC CAWSVVTSGPYEQYF
TRBJ1-1 NA few TRBV6-6 TGTGCCAGCAGTTACGACAGTCGGACTGAAGCTTTCTTT CASSYDSRTEAFF
TRBJ1-1 NA NA TRBV19 TGTGCCAGCACCGGACAGCCGAACACTGAAGCTTTCTTT CASTGQPNTEAFF
TRBJ2-7 NA NA TRBV11-2 TGTGCCAGCAGCTTGTCCAGGGGCCTGTACGAGCAGTACTTC CASSLSRGLYEQYF
TRBJ2-2 TRBD1 few TRBV7-7 TGTGCCAGCAGCCCCGGGACAGGGCGCACCGGGGAGCTGTTTTTT CASSPGTGRTGELFF
TRBJ2-5 TRBD2 few TRBV29-1 TGCAGCGATAGGCTAGCGGGATCGAAGACCCAGTACTTC CSDRLAGSKTQYF
TRBJ2-1 NA NA TRBV7-9 TGTGCCAGCAGCCTCGCCACCGGCAATGAGCAGTTCTTC CASSLATGNEQFF
TRBJ2-1 NA NA TRBV30 TGTGCCTGGAGTTCTTTCCAGGGCCCATACAATGAGCAGTTCTTC CAWSSFQGPYNEQFF
TRBJ1-3 TRBD1 NA TRBV19 TGTGCCAGTAGTATAGTCCCGACAGGGACTCGAAACACCATATATTTT CASSIVPTGTRNTIYF
TRBJ2-1 NA once TRBV7-3 TGTGCCAGCAGCTCCATCGGGTGGGTCAATGAGCAGTTCTTC CASSSIGWVNEQFF
TRBJ2-5 TRBD2 NA TRBV7-3 TGTGCCAGCAGCTCCCACGGACTAGCGGGAGACGGGTACCAAGAGACCCAGTACTTC CASSSHGLAGDGYQETQYF
TRBJ2-6 NA NA TRBV7-2 TGTGCCAGCAGCCTCGGGTTCCCCAACTCTGGGGCCAACGTCCTGACTTTC CASSLGFPNSGANVLTF
TRBJ2-7 TRBD1 few TRBV6-1 TGTGCCAGCAGTGAAGCGGTCAGGGGGCTAGGGTACGAGCAGTACTTC CASSEAVRGLGYEQYF
TRBJ2-7 TRBD2 NA TRBV10-3 TGTGCCATCAGTGACTTGAGCGGGAGCTCCTACGAGCAGTACTTC CAISDLSGSSYEQYF
TRBJ1-1 NA NA TRBV5-1 TGCGCCAGCAAGGCAGGGACTGAAGCTTTCTTT CASKAGTEAFF
TRBJ2-7 NA NA TRBV6-6 TGTGCCAGCAGACACCGGGACTCCTACGAGCAGTACTTC CASRHRDSYEQYF
TRBJ2-7 TRBD1 NA TRBV6-5 TGTGCCAGCAGTTACTCCGGGACAGGGAGGCGGGAGCAGTACTTC CASSYSGTGRREQYF
TRBJ1-5 NA NA TRBV28 TGTGCCAGCAGGAAGGGGGGGAATGTTCAGCCCCAGCATTTT CASRKGGNVQPQHF
TRBJ2-1 TRBD2 NA TRBV27 TGTGCCAGCACGCCGACTAGCGGGAGTAGGGGTGAGCAGTTCTTC CASTPTSGSRGEQFF
TRBJ1-2 TRBD1 NA TRBV2 TGTGCCAGCAGTGCATTGCGGGACAGCCCCTATGGCTACACCTTC CASSALRDSPYGYTF
TRBJ1-3 NA NA TRBV19 TGTGCCAGTAGTATTGTACAGCTTAGCTCTGGAAACACCATATATTTT CASSIVQLSSGNTIYF
TRBJ2-5 NA NA TRBV5-1 TGCGCCAGCAGCGGCGGGACAGAACAAGAGACCCAGTACTTC CASSGGTEQETQYF
TRBJ1-1 TRBD1 NA TRBV10-2 TGCGCCAGCGGACGAGGACAGGAGAGTGAAGCTTTCTTT CASGRGQESEAFF
TRBJ2-5 TRBD2 NA TRBV7-3 TGTGCCAGCAGCTTAACTGGACTAGCGGGAGAGACCCAGTACTTC CASSLTGLAGETQYF
TRBJ2-7 TRBD2 NA TRBV2 TGTGCCAGCAGTGAAGGACTAGCGGGTTTCTACGAGCAGTACTTC CASSEGLAGFYEQYF
TRBJ2-7 TRBD1 NA TRBV19 TGTGCCAGTAGTGTCGGACAGGGGTCCTACGAGCAGTACTTC CASSVGQGSYEQYF
TRBJ1-2 NA NA TRBV30 TGTGCCTGGATCGGTAACACAAGGGGAAACTATGGCTACACCTTC CAWIGNTRGNYGYTF
TRBJ2-1 NA NA TRBV7-2 TGTGCCAGCACGGGGGACCCATCCAACAATGAGCAGTTCTTC CASTGDPSNNEQFF
TRBJ1-4 NA once TRBV19 TGTGCCAGTAGTAGCCTTACTTCTGCAACTAATGAAAAACTGTTTTTT CASSSLTSATNEKLFF
TRBJ2-1 NA NA TRBV29-1 TGCAGCGTGGTCCGGGACACTGAGCAGTTCTTC CSVVRDTEQFF
TRBJ2-5 NA NA TRBV28 TGTGCCAGCAGTTTAGGTGTGGGAGACGAGACCCAGTACTTC CASSLGVGDETQYF
TRBJ1-1 NA NA TRBV27 TGTGCCAGCAGAAACACAGGGTCCGGCACTGAAGCTTTCTTT CASRNTGSGTEAFF
TRBJ1-2 TRBD1 NA TRBV10-3 TGTGCCATCAAAGCTTCGACAGGGGGAAACTATGGCTACACCTTC CAIKASTGGNYGYTF
TRBJ2-1 TRBD1 NA TRBV7-8 TGTGCCAGCAGCTTAGTCGGCAGGGGGCCATCCAATGAGCAGTTCTTC CASSLVGRGPSNEQFF
TRBJ2-1 TRBD1 NA TRBV2 TGTGCCAGCACCCGGACAGGGGAGGCTGAGCAGTTCTTC CASTRTGEAEQFF
TRBJ1-2 NA few TRBV6-1 TGTGCCAGCAACAGCTATGGCTACACCTTC CASNSYGYTF
TRBJ2-7 NA NA TRBV2 TGTGCCAGCACCGGTGATACCTACGAGCAGTACTTC CASTGDTYEQYF
TRBJ2-7 TRBD2 few TRBV28 TGCGCGGGCGGGAGGTTCATCGGCGACAAGTACTTC CAGGRFIGDKYF
TRBJ2-7 TRBD2 NA TRBV9 TGTGCCAGCAGCCCGACCGGGAGCGGGATTCCCTACGAGCAGTACTTC CASSPTGSGIPYEQYF
TRBJ2-5 TRBD1 NA TRBV5-1 TGCGCCAGCAGCCACGGGACAGGGGAAGAGACCCAGTACTTC CASSHGTGEETQYF
TRBJ1-2 TRBD1 NA TRBV6-1 TGTGCCAACAACAGGGGGCGTAACTATGGCTACACCTTC CANNRGRNYGYTF
TRBJ2-1 TRBD1 NA TRBV6-1 TGTGCCAGTGGGACAGGGTACAATGAGCAGTTCTTC CASGTGYNEQFF
TRBJ2-7 NA few TRBV27 TGTGCCAGCAGTCAAACAGGCCAACCCTACGAGCAGTACTTC CASSQTGQPYEQYF
TRBJ1-2 TRBD1 once TRBV5-1 TGCGCCAGCAGCGGACAGGGAGCCAATGGCTACACCTTC CASSGQGANGYTF
TRBJ2-1 TRBD2 NA TRBV5-6 TGTGTCAGCAGCGGGGGACTACCCGGGAATGAGCAGTTCTTC CVSSGGLPGNEQFF
TRBJ2-5 TRBD2 few TRBV2 TGTGCCAGCAGTGAGGGGACTAGCATAGAGACCCAGTACTTC CASSEGTSIETQYF